One sample yielded the 5 T cell receptor beta chains listed below, sequenced in a study of cytomegalovirus exposure and HLA in healthy donors. With 60 Vbeta and 13 Jbeta primers, the PCR was carried out. Assay: immunoSEQ multiplex PCR; the TCRdb copy retains only in-frame clones and omits some. The table lists about 52,000 clones, 65% to 85% of them singletons. The source material was PBMCs. Every receptor here comes from a man aged 18 to 30 in good health and CMV-seronegative.

This clone was observed a few times. The V and J genes are TRBV28 and TRBJ2-1, with 8 bases identical to TRBD1. There are 15 residues in the CDR3. J was trimmed by 6 bases and V by 5 bases; bases with no gene match: 9. CDR1 is MDHEN, CDR2 SYDVKM, per germline. The CDR3 loop is CASSLPGQGVNEQFF. DNA for the CDR3: TGTGCCAGCAGTCTCCCCGGACAGGGCGTCAATGAGCAGTTCTTC.

The rearrangement joins TRBV11-2 to TRBJ2-7; 7 bases match TRBD2. Germline V gene sequence: CDR1 SGHAT, CDR2 FQNNGV. With 2 bases clipped from V and 1 base from J, the junction kept 8 bases outside the gene matches. The CDR3 runs to 16 residues. CDR3 amino acids: CASSLTPASGSYEQYF. The CDR3 DNA is TGTGCCAGCAGCTTAACCCCGGCTAGCGGTTCCTACGAGCAGTACTTC.

The J gene is TRBJ2-7, the V gene TRBV10-3, with 8 bases matching TRBD1. This CDR3 comprises 15 residues. In germline, CDR1 is ENHRY, CDR2 SYGVKD. V lost 0 bases, J lost 3 bases, and 4 bases stayed unmatched. The CDR3 DNA reads TGTGCCATCAGTGAGTCGGCCGGGACAGGCTACGAGCAGTACTTC. Its translation is CAISESAGTGYEQYF.

This clone was counted a single time. The V call is TRBV28, the J call TRBJ1-1; a possible D gene is TRBD1 (5 bases). The V gene lost 6 bases and the J gene lost 5 bases, with 16 bases spanning the gap. CDR3 length: 14 amino acids. Germline V gene lookup returns CDR1 MDHEN and CDR2 SYDVKM. This chain's CDR3 is CASSSWGGSTEAFF. The CDR3 coding sequence is TGTGCCAGCAGCAGCTGGGGGGGTAGTACTGAAGCTTTCTTT.

J is TRBJ1-5 and V is TRBV19; no clear D gene. Germline V gene lookup returns CDR1 LNHDA and CDR2 SQIVND (reference sequence). The length of the CDR3 is 13 residues. The ends were cut back, 9 bases at V and 0 bases at J, with 9 bases in the middle. CDR3 DNA sequence: TGTGCCAGCTGCGGATTTAGCAATCAGCCCCAGCATTTT. Translation gives CASCGFSNQPQHF. The full variable domain, in which reference TRBV19 and TRBJ1-5 provide the parts outside the CDR3, is DGGITQSPKYLFRKEGQNVTLSCEQNLNHDAMYWYRQDPGQGLRLIYYSQIVNDFQKGDIAEGYSVSREKKESFPLTVTSAQKNPTAFYLCASCGFSNQPQHFGDGTRLSIL.